A selection of T cell receptor beta chains follows, all from one sample in a study of cytomegalovirus exposure and HLA in healthy donors. The repertoire was sequenced with immunoSEQ multiplex PCR; TCRdb's copy has only in-frame clones and lacks some. Of more than 250,000 clones in the sample, 80% to 90% are singletons; the top ten hold about 2%. The sequenced sample consisted of PBMCs. These TCRs come from a woman aged 18-29 years in good health and CMV-seronegative. CDR3s include the opening cysteine and the closing phenylalanine or tryptophan. Fields, in order: V gene, clone size, J gene, D gene, CDR3 protein, CDR3 DNA. A D gene is named only where the DNA matches it firmly. Rows give clone size only sometimes, using once, few, many, or a class for an expanded clone.

>TRBV7-2|-|TRBJ1-2|-
CASSSQGGGAYGYTF
TGTGCCAGCAGCTCCCAGGGAGGGGGGGCCTATGGCTACACCTTC
>TRBV21-1|-|TRBJ2-5|-
CASSKALGDRGLETQYF
TGTGCCAGCAGCAAAGCTCTAGGGGACAGGGGACTAGAGACCCAGTACTTC
>TRBV15|few|TRBJ2-1|-
CATSGTYNEQFF
TGTGCCACCAGCGGGACATACAATGAGCAGTTCTTC
>TRBV30|-|TRBJ1-3|-
CAWSGGRTGNTIYF
TGTGCCTGGAGTGGAGGGAGGACTGGAAACACCATATATTTT
>TRBV2|-|TRBJ2-6|-
CASSAEANVLTF
TGTGCCAGCAGCGCAGAGGCCAACGTCCTGACTTTC
>TRBV12-5|-|TRBJ1-2|TRBD1
CASGLAQGGIYYGYTF
TGTGCTAGTGGTTTAGCTCAGGGGGGCATCTACTATGGCTACACCTTC
>TRBV5-4|-|TRBJ1-2|-
CASSPDTTPLHGYTF
TGTGCCAGCAGCCCGGACACCACTCCGCTTCATGGCTACACCTTC
>TRBV29-1|-|TRBJ2-7|TRBD2
CSVHSGGPEQYF
TGCAGCGTTCATAGCGGGGGGCCCGAGCAGTACTTC
>TRBV5-4|-|TRBJ2-2|-
CASSVGQGFTGELFF
TGTGCCAGCAGTGTGGGCCAGGGTTTCACCGGGGAGCTGTTTTTT
>TRBV23-1|-|TRBJ2-7|TRBD1
CASSQTGWSKTPRTGGSF
TGCGCCAGCAGTCAAACGGGGTGGTCCAAAACCCCGAGGACAGGGGGCTCCTTC
>TRBV11-2|-|TRBJ1-1|-
CASSLAGGNEAFF
TGTGCCAGCAGCTTAGCCGGGGGAAACGAAGCTTTCTTT
>TRBV13|-|TRBJ2-7|TRBD2
CASSPGLAGPYEQYF
TGTGCCAGCAGCCCAGGACTAGCGGGGCCCTACGAGCAGTACTTC
>TRBV2|-|TRBJ1-4|-
CASSPLTGTNEKLFF
TGTGCCAGCAGCCCTTTGACTGGAACTAATGAAAAACTGTTTTTT
>TRBV11-2|-|TRBJ2-7|-
CASSLVGAEQYF
TGTGCCAGCAGCTTAGTTGGGGCCGAGCAGTACTTC
>TRBV25-1|-|TRBJ1-3|-
CASRQGNTIYF
TGTGCCAGCAGACAGGGAAACACCATATATTTT
>TRBV27|-|TRBJ2-3|TRBD1
CASSRQGQRTDTQYF
TGTGCCAGCAGCCGACAGGGACAGCGCACAGATACGCAGTATTTT
>TRBV2|-|TRBJ2-2|-
CASSEDTDTGELFF
TGTGCCAGCAGTGAGGACACAGACACCGGGGAGCTGTTTTTT
>TRBV15|-|TRBJ1-3|-
CATGLGNTIYF
TGTGCTACAGGGCTAGGAAACACCATATATTTT
>TRBV6-5|-|TRBJ1-1|TRBD1
CASSDRVTEAFF
TGTGCCAGCAGTGACAGGGTCACTGAAGCTTTCTTT
>TRBV5-3|-|TRBJ1-2|-
CARSLIARVPF
TGTGCCAGAAGCTTGATCGCCCGGGTCCCCTTC
>TRBV2|-|TRBJ2-1|-
CASSAPTGIPYNEQFF
TGTGCCAGCAGCGCCCCCACAGGGATTCCCTACAATGAGCAGTTCTTC
>TRBV2|-|TRBJ2-3|TRBD1
CATRFRDRATDTQYF
TGTGCCACCCGATTCCGGGACAGGGCGACAGATACGCAGTATTTT
>TRBV4-1|few|TRBJ1-4|-
CASSQAVREKLFF
TGCGCCAGCAGCCAAGCTGTGCGTGAAAAACTGTTTTTT
>TRBV19|-|TRBJ1-1|-
CASSFPPGSTEAFF
TGTGCCAGTAGTTTCCCTCCGGGATCAACTGAAGCTTTCTTT
>TRBV2|-|TRBJ1-4|-
CASSVQAGGNEKLFF
TGTGCCAGCAGTGTCCAGGCAGGAGGGAATGAAAAACTGTTTTTT
>TRBV5-4|-|TRBJ1-1|TRBD1
CASRRDRGPTEAFF
TGTGCCAGCAGGCGCGACAGGGGGCCGACTGAAGCTTTCTTT
>TRBV29-1|once|TRBJ1-1|-
CSEGGNTGNTEAFF
TGCAGCGAAGGAGGGAATACGGGGAACACTGAAGCTTTCTTT
>TRBV5-1|-|TRBJ2-7|-
CASSLAFTGLGDEQYF
TGCGCCAGCAGCTTGGCCTTTACAGGCCTTGGGGACGAGCAGTACTTC
>TRBV10-3|-|TRBJ2-7|TRBD2
CAISGRDYTGGHEQYF
TGTGCCATCAGTGGGCGGGACTACACTGGGGGTCACGAGCAGTACTTC
>TRBV6-1|-|TRBJ2-2|-
CASSGRQSNTGELFF
TGTGCCAGCAGTGGTAGACAGTCTAACACCGGGGAGCTGTTTTTT
>TRBV7-3|-|TRBJ1-1|-
CASSLNTAGEAFF
TGTGCCAGCAGCTTAAACACAGCCGGTGAAGCTTTCTTT
>TRBV25-1|-|TRBJ2-1|-
CASTRPGFGNEQFF
TGTGCCAGCACCCGACCGGGGTTCGGCAATGAGCAGTTCTTC
>TRBV6-5|-|TRBJ1-2|-
CASSYSWGGYGYTF
TGTGCCAGCAGTTACTCCTGGGGAGGGTATGGCTACACCTTC
>TRBV27|-|TRBJ1-1|TRBD1
CASSLRGTGRGTEAFF
TGTGCCAGCAGTCTACGGGGGACAGGTAGGGGAACTGAAGCTTTCTTT
>TRBV27|-|TRBJ1-1|TRBD1
CASSGLRDRATEAFF
TGTGCCAGCAGTGGCCTACGGGACAGGGCCACTGAAGCTTTCTTT
>TRBV7-2|-|TRBJ1-5|-
CASRIAGGPQPQHF
TGTGCCAGCAGAATCGCGGGAGGTCCCCAGCCCCAGCATTTT
>TRBV5-1|-|TRBJ1-5|-
CASSLGSGNSNQPQHF
TGCGCCAGCAGCTTGGGTTCAGGGAATAGCAATCAGCCCCAGCATTTT